This TCR beta chain was observed in a study of cytomegalovirus exposure and HLA in healthy donors. Overall study findings and caveats: In an earlier analysis, productive rearrangement rates for most beta V segments clustered near 90% or 30%. Accurate HLA-A and HLA-B prediction from TCR beta sequences was reported for most subjects.

Notes on this clone: Its target is unknown. Other nucleotide sequences from this sample produce the same CDR3.

Germline V gene data show CDR1 as PRHDT and CDR2 as FYEKMQ (reference sequence). With 2 bases clipped from V and 2 bases from J, the junction kept 3 bases outside the gene matches. This CDR3 spans 15 amino acids. The study ran its PCR with 60 Vbeta and 13 Jbeta primers. Clones were sequenced by immunoSEQ multiplex PCR, and TCRdb holds only the in-frame ones, with some missing. The table shows roughly 180,000 clones, with roughly 88% occurring only once. This TCR derives from a boy aged 2 to 10 in good health and CMV-seronegative. Sequencing was done on a sample of PBMCs. The rearrangement uses TRBV13 and TRBJ2-7, with 10 bases identical to TRBD1. This chain's CDR3 is CASSLSGTGAYEQYF. DNA for the CDR3: TGTGCCAGCAGCTTATCCGGGACAGGGGCCTACGAGCAGTACTTC.